The clone carrying this T cell receptor (beta chain) was seen a handful of times. The antigen remains undetermined. Trimming pared 3 bases from V and 1 base from J, leaving 16 bases between. The germline CDR1 and CDR2 sequences are MGHDK and SYGVNS. The CDR3 runs to 17 residues. The data were obtained in a study of post-analysis software for immune sequencing data. Whole-study findings and limits: Comparison of patients with controls showed five TRBV segments more frequent in patients, TRBV5-6, TRBV5-1 and TRBV20-1 among them. Same-batch preparations were strongly co-clustered by F measure.

Incorporated into the TCR beta cDNA libraries were unique molecular identifiers, which served to reduce PCR and sequencing biases. One entry per CDR3 protein, called by TCRdb with MiXCR from the PCR reads. The repertoire holds approximately 360,000 distinct CDR3 sequences, with roughly 36% as singletons. Specimen: blood. This chain connects TRBV25-1 to TRBJ2-1, with a weak D call TRBD2 (6 bases). The sequence was obtained from a girl between 10 and 17 years old with multiple sclerosis. The CDR3 DNA reads TGTGCCAGCAGTGACCTTAGTCCAGGGAGGTCCTACAATGAGCAGTTCTTC. Protein sequence: CASSDLSPGRSYNEQFF.